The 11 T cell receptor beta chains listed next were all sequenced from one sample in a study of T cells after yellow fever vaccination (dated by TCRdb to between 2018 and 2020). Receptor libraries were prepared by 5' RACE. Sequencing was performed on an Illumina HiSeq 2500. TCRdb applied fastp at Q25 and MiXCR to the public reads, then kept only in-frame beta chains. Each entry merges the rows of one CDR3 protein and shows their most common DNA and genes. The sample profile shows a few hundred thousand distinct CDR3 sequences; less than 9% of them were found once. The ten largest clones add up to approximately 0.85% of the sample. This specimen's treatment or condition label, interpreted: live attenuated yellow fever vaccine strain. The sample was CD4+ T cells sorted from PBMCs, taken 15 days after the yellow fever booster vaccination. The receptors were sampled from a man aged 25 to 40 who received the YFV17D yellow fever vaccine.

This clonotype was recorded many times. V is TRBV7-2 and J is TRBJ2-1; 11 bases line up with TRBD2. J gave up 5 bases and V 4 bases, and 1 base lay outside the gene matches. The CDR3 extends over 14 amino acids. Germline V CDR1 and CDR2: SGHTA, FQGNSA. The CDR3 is CASSYSGRDNEQFF. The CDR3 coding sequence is TGTGCCAGCAGCTATAGCGGGAGGGACAATGAGCAGTTCTTC.

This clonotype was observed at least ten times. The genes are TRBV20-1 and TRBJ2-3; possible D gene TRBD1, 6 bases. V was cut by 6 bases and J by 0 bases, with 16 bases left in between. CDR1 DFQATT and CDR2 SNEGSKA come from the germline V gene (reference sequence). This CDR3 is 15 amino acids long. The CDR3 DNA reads TGCAGTGCCAAAGAACAGGGCCCTAGCACAGATACGCAGTATTTT. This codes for CSAKEQGPSTDTQYF.

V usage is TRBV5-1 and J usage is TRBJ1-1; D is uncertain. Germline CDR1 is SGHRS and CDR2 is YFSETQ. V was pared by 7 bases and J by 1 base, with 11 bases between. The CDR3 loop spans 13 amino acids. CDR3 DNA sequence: TGCGCCAGCTTCGACCAGCCGAACACTGAAGCTTTCTTT. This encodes CASFDQPNTEAFF. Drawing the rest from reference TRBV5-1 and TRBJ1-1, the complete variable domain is KAGVTQTPRYLIKTRGQQVTLSCSPISGHRSVSWYQQTPGQGLQFLFEYFSETQRNKGNFPGRFSGRQFSNSRSEMNVSTLELGDSALYLCASFDQPNTEAFFGQGTRLTVV.

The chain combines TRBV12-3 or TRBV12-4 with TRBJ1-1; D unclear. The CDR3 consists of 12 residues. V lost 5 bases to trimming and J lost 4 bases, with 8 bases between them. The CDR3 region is CASSRLLTEAFF. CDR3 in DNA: TGTGCCAGCAGTCGACTGCTCACTGAAGCTTTCTTT.

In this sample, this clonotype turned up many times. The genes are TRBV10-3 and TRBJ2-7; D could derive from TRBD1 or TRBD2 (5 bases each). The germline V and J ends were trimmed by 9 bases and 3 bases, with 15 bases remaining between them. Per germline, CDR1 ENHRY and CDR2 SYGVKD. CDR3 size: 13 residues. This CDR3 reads CAITNGDGYEQYF. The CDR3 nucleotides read TGTGCCATTACTAACGGGGACGGCTACGAGCAGTACTTC.

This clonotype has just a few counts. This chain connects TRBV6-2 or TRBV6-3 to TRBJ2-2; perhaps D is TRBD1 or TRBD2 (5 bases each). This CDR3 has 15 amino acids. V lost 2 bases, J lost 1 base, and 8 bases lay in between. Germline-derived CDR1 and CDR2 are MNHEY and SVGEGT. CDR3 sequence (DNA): TGTGCCAGCAGTTACGAGGGGCGGAACACCGGGGAGCTGTTTTTT. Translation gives CASSYEGRNTGELFF.

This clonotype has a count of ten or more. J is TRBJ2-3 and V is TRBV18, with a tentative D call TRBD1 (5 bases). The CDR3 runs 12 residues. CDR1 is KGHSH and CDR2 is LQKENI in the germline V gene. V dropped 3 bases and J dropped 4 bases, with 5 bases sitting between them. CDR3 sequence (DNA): TGTGCCAGCTCACCGACAGCAGATACGCAGTATTTT. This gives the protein CASSPTADTQYF.

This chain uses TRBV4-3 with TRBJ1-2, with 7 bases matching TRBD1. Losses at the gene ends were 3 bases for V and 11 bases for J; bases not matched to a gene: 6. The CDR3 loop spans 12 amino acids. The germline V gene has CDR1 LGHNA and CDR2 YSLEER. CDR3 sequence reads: CASSQADRKYTF. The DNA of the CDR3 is TGCGCCAGCAGCCAGGCGGACAGGAAGTACACCTTC.

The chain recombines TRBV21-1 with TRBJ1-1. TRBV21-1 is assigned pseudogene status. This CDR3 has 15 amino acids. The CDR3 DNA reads TGTGCCAGCGATTTTCGGCAGGAAGGGAACACTGAAGCTTTCTTT. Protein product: CASDFRQEGNTEAFF.

CDR3 sequence: CASQSWDGYTF. The CDR3 coding sequence is TGTGCCAGCCAATCATGGGACGGCTACACCTTC. This chain joins TRBV28 and TRBJ1-2; D is possibly TRBD1 (5 bases). Germline V gene lookup returns CDR1 MDHEN and CDR2 SYDVKM. Trimming pared 8 bases from V and 8 bases from J, leaving 12 bases between. The CDR3 is made up of 11 amino acids.

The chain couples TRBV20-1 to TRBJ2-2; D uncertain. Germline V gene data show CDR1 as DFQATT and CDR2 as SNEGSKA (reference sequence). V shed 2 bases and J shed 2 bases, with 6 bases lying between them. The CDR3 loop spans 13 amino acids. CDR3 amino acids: CSARFLNTGELFF. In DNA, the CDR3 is TGCAGTGCTAGATTCTTAAACACCGGGGAGCTGTTTTTT.